The present T cell receptor (beta chain) was sequenced within a study of vaccination effects on CD4 cells after COVID-19. Concerning this clone itself: The antigen remains undetermined.

Viral peptide pool expansion of antigen-specific CD4+ T cells preceded sequencing in the ViraFEST assay. With about 9 days of culture completed, CD4+ T cells were isolated. The vaccine recipients had no prior SARS-CoV-2 infection, with negative nucleocapsid antibodies. At days 3 and 7, half of the medium was exchanged for IL-2 medium. Produced via immunoSEQ multiplex PCR; TCRdb's table is partial and in-frame only. This sample has 25,000 to 35,000 clones, with around 72% found just once. The CDR3 length is 16 residues. With 5 bases clipped from V and 1 base from J, the junction kept 6 bases outside the gene matches. Germline V lookup: CDR1 KGHDR, CDR2 SFDVKD.

The clonotype originates from a human donor who received a COVID-19 vaccine. The chain uses TRBV24-1 and TRBJ2-3; 9 bases fit TRBD1. Sample: CD4+ T cells from PBMCs cultured with SARS-CoV-2 spike peptides, taken before COVID-19 vaccination. The CDR3 nucleotides read TGTGCCACCAGTGGACAGGGGGGCATTGGCACAGATACGCAGTATTTT. Protein: CATSGQGGIGTDTQYF.